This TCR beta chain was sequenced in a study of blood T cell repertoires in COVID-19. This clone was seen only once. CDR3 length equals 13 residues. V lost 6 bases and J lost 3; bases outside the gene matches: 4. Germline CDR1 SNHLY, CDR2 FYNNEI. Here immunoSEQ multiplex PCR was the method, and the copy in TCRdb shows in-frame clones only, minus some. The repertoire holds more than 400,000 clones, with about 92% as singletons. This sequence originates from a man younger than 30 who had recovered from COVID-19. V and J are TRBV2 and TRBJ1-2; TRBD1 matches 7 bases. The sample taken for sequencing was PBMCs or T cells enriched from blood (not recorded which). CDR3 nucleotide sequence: TGTGCCAGCAGGGCGACAGGGCACTATGGCTACACCTTC. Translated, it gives CASRATGHYGYTF.